This TCR beta chain was sequenced during a study of human T cells and chemical hapten exposure. Study summary: Epicutaneous patch tests delivered 0.01% DPC to the upper back, with evaluation at 6 days.

Described time point: patch test 1, 2 weeks after DPC sensitization. The sample's treatment: therapeutic diphenylcyclopropenone sensitization with weekly scalp DPC. Each CDR3 protein is one row after TCRdb ran MiXCR on the RACE reads. The sample gives some 340,000 distinct CDR3 sequences, about 7% of which show up once; 8.4% is in the top ten. The source material was whole blood, sampled in connection with sensitization to the hapten diphenylcyclopropenone (DPC). The clonotype comes from a woman younger than 30 with alopecia areata. Some clones in this sample may be carry-over from other donors' samples.

CDR3 loop: CASSPWTGGNTGELFF. Here the CDR3 DNA reads TGTGCCAGCAGTCCGTGGACAGGCGGGAACACCGGGGAGCTGTTTTTT. The chain recombines TRBV28 with TRBJ2-2; 7 bases map to TRBD1. The V gene's germline CDR1 is MDHEN and CDR2 SYDVKM. The CDR3 consists of 16 residues. The V gene end was trimmed by 5 bases and the J gene end by 1 base; junction bases not matched to a gene: 7.